This T cell receptor (beta chain) was identified in a study of shared clonotypes between healthy human individuals (dated by TCRdb to the early 2020s). Regarding the research as a whole: A couple of women and a few men aged 18 to 49 years were included in the cohort. For each donor, CD4 naive and CD4 memory were each run on three plates, CD8 naive on two plates, and CD8 memory on one plate. To estimate repertoire size and how much clonotypes are shared between individuals, the study performed deep sequencing of blood TCR repertoires from a few healthy adults. Per donor, leukapheresis produced somewhere between about 0.85 and 8.9 billion PBMCs. Different laboratories and diverse techniques were used to prepare libraries and sequence TCR repertoires, to increase sequencing depth and limit assay-specific biases.

The research as a whole found: When several donors were compared, the shared fraction of clonotypes was about 5.2% for naive CD4, over 3% for naive CD8, 2% to 2.5% for memory CD4, and under 0.5% for memory CD8. Based on pairwise subsampling, the degree of clonotype sharing among donors was expected to be affected by sequencing depth. Because the study included a small number of donors, the genetic and exposure-history diversity represented was limited. Clonotypes shared by all four sorted-subset donors showed higher generation probabilities than non-shared clonotypes. Sampling was restricted to blood, and TCR repertoires in tissue are likely to differ from TCR repertoires in blood. Estimated clonotype richness was generally larger for naive than for memory subsets. Incomplete sequencing was indicated by rarefaction of sorted-subset datasets, despite the large sequencing depth.

Healthy HIV-negative adults with no recently reported acute infections or vaccinations were included as donors. Every donor was a Caucasian adult residing in Nashville, Tennessee, USA. CD4+ T cells were enriched by magnetic negative selection; naive cells were then positively selected on CD45RA, and the negative fraction formed the memory subset. After blood collection by leukapheresis, PBMCs were isolated using Ficoll-Histopaque density gradient centrifugation and then cryopreserved in the vapor phase of liquid nitrogen. Analytical flow cytometry was used to check the purity and quantity of each magnetically sorted T cell population. Genomic DNA was isolated from every sorted fraction and measured by UV absorbance on a Nanodrop 2000c. The CDR1 and CDR2 encoded by the germline V gene (reference sequence) are SEHNR and FQNEAQ. V drops 5 bases and J drops 4 bases, leaving 9 bases in between. The CDR3 has 12 amino acids, counting the end cysteine and phenylalanine. Only CDR3 DNA is held: 36 bases, read in frame from base 1.

Using the deep immunoSEQ assay, multiplex PCR amplified TCR CDR3 regions from genomic DNA. Extracted genomic DNA from each cell subset was distributed evenly across all wells of several immunoSEQ 96-well plates, and each plate was treated as a replicate. Each replicate PCR for sorted subsets received 150 to 250 ng genomic DNA, equal to some 32,000 T cell genomes. The purified libraries were quantified using a Qubit 3.0 fluorometer, sized with a Bioanalyzer 2100, and then quantified again using the KAPA Library Quantification kit. Each immunoSEQ 96-well plate was sequenced on its own single-read 150-cycle Illumina NextSeq 550 flow cell. The study's processing was this. Because the immunoSEQ output included only junctional sequences and no quality scores, the filtering could not be the same as the filtering used for full-length reads. Sequences were annotated with PyIR, a Python wrapper for IgBLAST v1.9, and V/J genes and CDR3 were assigned using IMGT germline references. Reads were filtered out if the reads had weak V/J assignments (E-value above 1e-6), no CDR3, stop codons, out-of-frame junctions, or ambiguous translated residues. V3J clonotypes were defined by identical inferred V gene, J gene, and CDR3 amino acid sequence. Percentage overlap between repertoires was calculated by dividing the number of shared unique clonotypes by the size of the smaller repertoire. Richness of each repertoire was evaluated using RTK rarefaction, the Chao1 estimator, and Recon v2.1 estimates of unobserved clonotypes. OLGA was used to compute generation probabilities for all TCRbeta clonotypes that the gDNA method yielded from a handful of donors. As stored in TCRdb, this immuneACCESS dataset retains in-frame rearrangements with V and J assigned. A fraction of the clones does not appear; measured against another copy, unresolved V genes explain less than half of the discrepancy, and the remainder lacks a known reason. For V, J and clone size, that table is used; D and trimming come from the DNA. Present in this sample are 2.5 million or so clones, more than 90% of which were seen just once. Of the sample, around 0.14% is held by the ten largest clones.

As regards this clone: Its specific antigen is unknown. One base away there is no much larger clone; base qualities are not given.

The specimen sequenced was naive CD4+ T cells sorted from blood. Per the publication, the cell subset or site label means: CD45RA+ positively selected. Rearrangement joined TRBV7-9 to TRBJ2-7, with the D gene call left open. The sequence derives from a man aged 18 to 29 in good health. CDR3 protein: CASSLQFYEQYF. The sequenced DNA: TGTGCCAGCAGCCTCCAATTTTACGAGCAGTACTTC.